This T cell receptor beta chain was retrieved from a study of T-cell reconstitution after alpha-beta-depleted transplantation in children. Findings and limits, study-wide: Where some patients showed high TCRbeta diversity at day 60, it came from recipient T cells and thymic progenitors that had survived. At the one-year point after transplant, T-cell counts and TCRbeta diversity were found to come mostly from T cells that had been newly produced. In patients about two months after transplant, alpha-beta T cells reportedly arose from several hundred expanded graft clones.

Preparation of the TCRbeta library used unique molecular identifiers. TCRdb recomputed calls from the PCR reads with MiXCR, one row per CDR3 protein. The table includes about 3,000 distinct CDR3 sequences, roughly 28% detected once. A note on this clonotype: Its antigen is unidentified.

This CDR3 spans 14 amino acids. V was shortened by 0 bases and J by 3 bases, with 5 bases between the two germline ends. CDR1 and CDR2 (germline): MNHEY, SVGEGT. The chain uses TRBV6-2 or TRBV6-3 and TRBJ2-2, with D unresolved. Sequenced material: PBMCs, mostly from graft donor cells, taken 60 days after TCRalphabeta/CD19-depleted stem cell transplant. The TCR sequence derives from a male patient between 2 and 15 years old who had a stem cell transplant for acute myeloid leukemia, so the T cells may come from the graft donor. The CDR3 DNA sequence: TGTGCCAGCAGTTACTCGATGGACACCGGGGAGCTGTTTTTT. This gives the protein CASSYSMDTGELFF.